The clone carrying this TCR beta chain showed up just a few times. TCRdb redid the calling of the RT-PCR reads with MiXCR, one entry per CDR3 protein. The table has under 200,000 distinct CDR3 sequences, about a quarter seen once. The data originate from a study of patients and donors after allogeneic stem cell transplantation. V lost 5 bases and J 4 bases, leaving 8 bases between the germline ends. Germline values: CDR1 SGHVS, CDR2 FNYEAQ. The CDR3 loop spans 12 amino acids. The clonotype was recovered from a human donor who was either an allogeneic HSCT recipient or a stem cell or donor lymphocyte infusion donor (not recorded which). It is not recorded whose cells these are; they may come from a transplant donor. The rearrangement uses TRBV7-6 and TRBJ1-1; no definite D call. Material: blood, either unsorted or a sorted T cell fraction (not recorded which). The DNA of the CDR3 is TGTGCCAGCAGCCCCGAAGGCACTGAAGCTTTCTTT. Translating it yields CASSPEGTEAFF.